This T cell receptor beta chain was recovered during a study of OX40 agonist ivuxolimab in advanced cancers. Across the study: Patients received ivuxolimab, an agonistic anti-OX40 (CD134) antibody. The group had a mean age of 60 years, ranged from about 23 to 85, and was less than 85% male.

CDR1 WNHNN and CDR2 SYGVQD come from the germline V gene (reference sequence). Trimming took 7 bases from V and 4 from J, leaving 4 bases between them. The length of the CDR3 is 11 residues. Profiling relied on immunoSEQ multiplex PCR, and the TCRdb table lists in-frame clones only, not all of them. Here the sample spans some 70,000 clones, just over 85% being singletons. This clonotype was obtained from an adult with an advanced solid tumor such as melanoma, head and neck, liver or kidney cancer. This specimen was CD4+ or CD8+ T cells sorted from blood, taken in a trial of the OX40 agonist ivuxolimab. The chain joins TRBV10-1 to TRBJ2-2; no clear D gene. The CDR3 DNA sequence: TGCGCCAGCAAGGGCACCGGGGAGCTGTTTTTT. Protein sequence: CASKGTGELFF.